This TCR beta chain derives from a study of CD8 T cells in Susac syndrome (dated by TCRdb to the late 2010s). For the study in its entirety: Whether CD8+ T cell activation and differentiation in Susac syndrome was antigen driven was tested using repertoire sequencing. CD8+ T cell repertoire clonality was compared between 12 healthy donors, approximately 14 Susac syndrome patients and around 15 multiple sclerosis patients.

What the authors observed across the whole study: The number of individuals in the TCR sequencing and HLA analysis was recognized as being relatively small.

RNA was extracted using the RNeasy kit, and roughly 0.5 to 1 ug of the RNA was reverse transcribed with random hexamers. The immunoSEQ multiplex PCR assay, which covers 54 Vbeta and 13 Jbeta segments, was used to amplify TCR beta CDR3 regions. To correct PCR amplification bias, a synthetic template baseline was used for both primer optimization and computational correction. As for how the authors treated the data: Reads were assigned to V, D and J genes according to IMGT and analyzed in immunoSEQ Analyzer, with only productive sequences retained. Clonality was calculated as one minus the Shannon entropy normalized by log2 of the number of productive unique sequences. Public and private clones were assessed among the 100 most prevalent clones of each patient and control. A clone was defined as Susac-specific if it was absent from the healthy and MS cohorts, from around 960 published viral clones and from other ImmuneACCESS disease sequences. TCRdb reprocessing: public reads trimmed at Q25 with fastp, clones called with MiXCR, in-frame beta chains kept. Identical CDR3 protein sequences are pooled into one entry, listed with their most common genes and DNA. These V and J calls originate from TCRdb's pipeline instead of the authors' own analysis. The table for this sample lists some 300,000 distinct CDR3 sequences; approximately 85% of them were counted only once. The ten largest clones represent around 0.2% of the sample.

In regard to this clonotype: Its antigen is not yet known. Base quality data are lacking; no much larger clone is found one base away.

V is clipped by 2 bases and J by 3 bases, and the sequence between their germline boundaries is 14 bases long. From the germline V gene, CDR1 is LGHNA and CDR2 is YSLEER. From cysteine to phenylalanine, the CDR3 is 15 amino acids long. Solely the CDR3 DNA is kept, with 45 bases framed from the first base. Peripheral blood CD8+ and CD4+ T cells from healthy donors, Susac syndrome patients and multiple sclerosis patients were profiled by high-throughput TCR beta sequencing. The multiple sclerosis controls were treatment-naive patients who had stable or active relapsing-remitting disease and met the revised McDonald criteria. CD8+ TEMRA cells were enriched by FACS, while bulk CD8+ and CD4+ T cells were purified by magnetic negative isolation. Blood was collected in EDTA tubes and processed within 24 hours, with PBMCs isolated through density gradient centrifugation. PBMCs intended for TCR sequencing were cryopreserved in liquid nitrogen and were subsequently thawed in a 37 degrees C water bath. The sorted or isolated CD4+, CD8+ and CD8+ TEMRA cells reached a purity of at least 90%.

The sequenced material came from CD8+ T cells from PBMCs. The chain employs TRBV4-3 and TRBJ2-7, with a weak D call of TRBD1 (6 bases match). The clonotype originates from a human donor with multiple sclerosis. CDR3 protein: CASSQLPGDIYEQYF. The base sequence is TGCGCCAGCAGCCAACTCCCAGGGGATATCTACGAGCAGTACTTC.